A single sample gave rise to the 26 T cell receptor beta chains below, sequenced in a study of technical replicates of blood from several donors listed by TCRdb under 2017. Libraries were made using the immunoSEQ multiplex PCR assay. What TCRdb holds here is the immuneACCESS table cut down to in-frame rearrangements. Part of the clones is not present; checked against another copy, under half of the missing clones reflect an unresolved V gene, and the others are unexplained. The sample has about 60,000 clones on record, more than 85% of them singletons. About 5.1% of the sample belongs to the ten largest clones. What was sequenced was PBMCs. The receptor set was obtained from a human donor in good health. Some clones in this sample may be carry-over from other donors' samples.

V and J are TRBV4-3 and TRBJ1-1; D is undetermined. Germline CDR1 LGHNA, CDR2 YSLEER. This CDR3 is built from 14 residues. V was pared by 3 bases and J by 1 base, with 9 bases between. For the CDR3, the DNA is TGCGCCAGCAGCCACGAGTTTGGGAACACTGAAGCTTTCTTT. Protein product: CASSHEFGNTEAFF.

CDR3 protein: CASSVEPGALGSKNIQYF. The DNA of the CDR3 is TGTGCCAGCAGCGTAGAACCGGGAGCGTTAGGGTCCAAAAACATTCAGTACTTC. The V gene is TRBV9, the J gene TRBJ2-4, with a tentative D call TRBD2 (6 bases). Trimming took 0 bases from V and 2 from J, leaving 18 bases between them. Germline CDR1 reads SGDLS; CDR2 reads YYNGEE. This CDR3 region has 18 residues.

This clone showed up just once. The chain carries TRBV6-5 and TRBJ2-2, with D perhaps matching TRBD2 (5 bases). The CDR3 extends over 14 amino acids. Per the germline V gene, CDR1 is MNHEY and CDR2 is SVGAGI. Trimming removed 6 bases from V and 9 bases from J, with 17 bases in between. The CDR3 here is CASSRPTTIRELFF. In DNA, the CDR3 is TGTGCCAGCAGCCGCCCCACGACTATTCGGGAGCTGTTTTTT.

The chain has TRBV10-3 and TRBJ2-5; D not resolved. Germline-derived CDR1 and CDR2 are ENHRY and SYGVKD. Trimming removed 2 bases at V and 5 bases at J, with 12 bases between. CDR3 length: 14 amino acids. In nucleotides, the CDR3 is TGTGCCATCAGTGAGCCGACTTTAGTGGAGACCCAGTACTTC. Amino acid sequence: CAISEPTLVETQYF.

In this sample, this clone turned up once. The V and J genes are TRBV4-2 and TRBJ2-5; 9 bases line up with TRBD2. V shed 0 bases and J 5 bases; nucleotides not matched to a gene: 10. The CDR3 contains 17 residues. Germline V gene lookup returns CDR1 LGHNA and CDR2 YNFKEQ. The CDR3, as DNA: TGTGCCAGCAGCCAAGATCTCGCGGGGGGGGGCGCGGAGACCCAGTACTTC. Amino acid sequence: CASSQDLAGGGAETQYF.

The chain is built from TRBV6-6 and TRBJ1-5; 7 bases line up with TRBD1. Germline trimming cut 10 bases from V and 3 bases from J; bases unmatched to any gene: 9. This CDR3 comprises 14 residues. CDR1 is MNHNY, CDR2 SVGAGI, per germline (reference sequence). This CDR3 is CATGGTGSNQPQHF. In DNA, the CDR3 is TGTGCCACAGGGGGAACAGGGTCCAATCAGCCCCAGCATTTT.

This sequence joins TRBV5-1 and TRBJ1-1; 10 bases fit TRBD1. The CDR3 runs to 15 residues. From germline, CDR1 is SGHRS and CDR2 YFSETQ. Trimming at V came to 1 base and at J to 4 bases, leaving 4 bases not matched to a gene. CDR3 sequence reads: CASSLTGTGATEAFF. Here the CDR3 DNA reads TGCGCCAGCAGCTTGACCGGGACAGGGGCCACTGAAGCTTTCTTT. The full variable domain, rest sourced from reference TRBV5-1 and TRBJ1-1, is KAGVTQTPRYLIKTRGQQVTLSCSPISGHRSVSWYQQTPGQGLQFLFEYFSETQRNKGNFPGRFSGRQFSNSRSEMNVSTLELGDSALYLCASSLTGTGATEAFFGQGTRLTVV.

The CDR3 DNA is TGTGCCAGCAACGCCCGAGGGCAGGGGGTACATACGCAGTATTTT. This gives the protein CASNARGQGVHTQYF. The chain recombines TRBV7-8 with TRBJ2-3, with 7 bases matching TRBD1. V dropped 7 bases and J dropped 7; count of bases not matched to a gene: 14. CDR1 and CDR2 (germline): SGHVS, FQNEAQ. There are 15 residues in the CDR3.

The CDR3 DNA reads TGCGCCAGCAGCCAAAGGTCCGGGGACGAGCAGTACTTC. As protein: CASSQRSGDEQYF. This sequence joins TRBV4-1 and TRBJ2-7; TRBD2 might be the D (5 bases). The germline V and J ends were trimmed by 2 bases and 5 bases, with 10 bases remaining between them. The CDR3 length is 13 residues. Looked up from germline, CDR1 is MGHRA and CDR2 is YSYEKL.

The chain couples TRBV6-1 to TRBJ2-7, with 8 bases aligning to TRBD1. Per the germline V gene, CDR1 is MNHNS and CDR2 is SASEGT. CDR3 length: 13 residues. The ends lost 6 bases at V and 4 bases at J; junction bases unmatched: 5. The CDR3 sequence: CASRKGQEYEQYF. The CDR3 DNA is TGTGCCAGCAGGAAGGGACAGGAGTACGAGCAGTACTTC.

J is TRBJ1-2 and V is TRBV14, with 9 bases lining up with TRBD1. Germline loops: CDR1 SGHDN, CDR2 FVKESK. This CDR3 comprises 15 residues. V lost 4 bases, J lost 5 bases, and 8 bases stayed unmatched. CDR3 region: CASSRAGTGTYGYTF. The CDR3 DNA reads as TGTGCCAGCAGCCGAGCAGGGACAGGGACATATGGCTACACCTTC.

The gene calls are TRBV7-2 and TRBJ2-1; no reliable D call. Trimming removed 1 base at V and 3 bases at J, with 4 bases between. This CDR3 spans 13 amino acids. Germline V CDR1 and CDR2: SGHTA, FQGNSA. The DNA for the CDR3 is TGTGCCAGCAGCTTAGGGCTCTACAATGAGCAGTTCTTC. Translation: CASSLGLYNEQFF.

This chain joins TRBV6-6 and TRBJ1-1; maybe TRBD1 (6 bases). Looked up from germline, CDR1 is MNHNY and CDR2 is SVGAGI (reference sequence). Trimming stripped 7 bases from V and 0 bases from J, with 18 bases between. The CDR3 runs 16 residues. The CDR3 region has the DNA TGTGCCAGCATACTAGCGCAGGGGCTAATGAACACTGAAGCTTTCTTT. Translating it yields CASILAQGLMNTEAFF.

The chain has TRBV2 and TRBJ2-7, with TRBD2 identical over 9 bases. Looked up from germline, CDR1 is SNHLY and CDR2 is FYNNEI. Losses at the gene ends were 4 bases for V and 0 bases for J; bases not matched to a gene: 1. This CDR3 comprises 14 residues. In DNA form, the CDR3 reads TGTGCCAGCAGTGGACTAGCGGACTCCTACGAGCAGTACTTC. Translated: CASSGLADSYEQYF.

This chain links TRBV2 with TRBJ2-5, with no clear D. This CDR3 has 13 amino acids. Trimming took off 2 bases at V and 5 bases at J, with 9 bases between the two ends. Germline V gene data show CDR1 as SNHLY and CDR2 as FYNNEI. The CDR3 DNA reads TGTGCCAGCAGTGAATTTCTAATGGAGACCCAGTACTTC. It specifies CASSEFLMETQYF.

This clone was counted only a few times. The chain recombines TRBV4-1 with TRBJ2-7, with TRBD2 identical over 9 bases. CDR3 length: 16 amino acids. CDR1 is MGHRA and CDR2 is YSYEKL in the germline V gene. V lost 0 bases to trimming and J lost 3 bases; unmatched junction nucleotides: 6. CDR3 bases: TGCGCCAGCAGCCAAGATCTTAGCGGGAGAGGCTACGAGCAGTACTTC. Amino acids: CASSQDLSGRGYEQYF.

V gene TRBV11-2 combines with J gene TRBJ2-7; 10 bases are shared with TRBD2. In germline, CDR1 is SGHAT, CDR2 FQNNGV. The CDR3 spans 13 residues. V trimming: 7 bases; J trimming: 2 bases; junction bases outside the gene matches: 2. CDR3 coding DNA: TGTGCCAGCACCGGGACTAGCGCCTACGAGCAGTACTTC. It translates to CASTGTSAYEQYF.

This rearrangement joins TRBV5-1 to TRBJ2-7, with 7 bases fitting TRBD1. The trim removed 3 bases at V and 6 bases at J, leaving 6 bases unmatched. This CDR3 has 13 residues. In germline, CDR1 is SGHRS, CDR2 YFSETQ. The CDR3 DNA follows: TGCGCCAGCAGCTCGACAGGGTCCGGCGAGCAGTACTTC. Amino acids: CASSSTGSGEQYF. Together with reference TRBV5-1 and TRBJ2-7, the CDR3 gives the full variable domain: KAGVTQTPRYLIKTRGQQVTLSCSPISGHRSVSWYQQTPGQGLQFLFEYFSETQRNKGNFPGRFSGRQFSNSRSEMNVSTLELGDSALYLCASSSTGSGEQYFGPGTRLTVT.

The V call is TRBV11-2, the J call TRBJ1-4, with a possible D match to TRBD1 (6 bases). Trimming stripped 0 bases from V and 8 bases from J, with 10 bases between. CDR1 is SGHAT, CDR2 FQNNGV, per germline. The CDR3 sequence is 14 residues long. Here the CDR3 DNA reads TGTGCCAGCAGCTTAGACAGGGGAAGAGAAAAACTGTTTTTT. Its translation: CASSLDRGREKLFF.

The chain couples TRBV7-9 to TRBJ1-1; possible D gene TRBD1, 6 bases. Deletions cut 5 bases from V and 4 bases from J, with 17 bases between. Germline values: CDR1 SEHNR, CDR2 FQNEAQ (reference sequence). The CDR3 runs 15 residues. CDR3 bases: TGTGCCAGCAGCCCCCAAGGACAGTCGGGCACTGAAGCTTTCTTT. Amino acids: CASSPQGQSGTEAFF.

The chain combines TRBV7-2 with TRBJ2-7, with a weak D call TRBD1 (6 bases). From germline, CDR1 is SGHTA and CDR2 FQGNSA. This CDR3 is built from 14 residues. Trimming stripped 4 bases from V and 9 bases from J, with 19 bases between. In nucleotides, the CDR3 is TGTGCCAGCAGCTCCGAGCCGGGACAAAGGACGCAGTACTTC. It specifies CASSSEPGQRTQYF.

This chain uses TRBV5-4 with TRBJ1-1; a possible D gene is TRBD1 (6 bases). The CDR3 sequence is 15 residues long. Trimming pared 3 bases from V and 1 base from J, leaving 13 bases between. CDR1 and CDR2 from the germline V gene are SGHNT and YYREEE (reference sequence). CDR3 protein: CASSWGGGGNTEAFF. CDR3 sequence (DNA): TGTGCCAGCAGCTGGGGAGGGGGTGGGAACACTGAAGCTTTCTTT.

The rearrangement joins TRBV5-1 to TRBJ2-7, with D uncertain. The CDR3 covers 13 residues. CDR1 is SGHRS, CDR2 YFSETQ, per germline. Trimming took 0 bases from V and 7 from J, leaving 11 bases between them. The CDR3 DNA sequence: TGCGCCAGCAGCTTGGATTTTGCAGCGGAGCAGTACTTC. It translates to CASSLDFAAEQYF.

This clone was seen ten or more times. This rearrangement joins TRBV4-3 to TRBJ2-3, with a weak D call TRBD2 (6 bases). V lost 0 bases, J lost 3 bases, and 10 bases lay in between. CDR3 length: 15 residues. Germline CDR1 reads LGHNA; CDR2 reads YSLEER. CDR3 region: CASSQEGRETDTQYF. The CDR3 DNA is TGCGCCAGCAGCCAAGAGGGACGGGAGACAGATACGCAGTATTTT.

Ten or more counts support this clone. CDR3 residues: CASSEWGVDQPQHF. CDR3 DNA: TGTGCCAGCAGTGAATGGGGGGTGGATCAGCCCCAGCATTTT. This chain connects TRBV2 to TRBJ1-5; possible D gene TRBD1, 5 bases. The CDR3 has 14 amino acids. Germline-derived CDR1 and CDR2 are SNHLY and FYNNEI. Deletions cut 2 bases from V and 5 bases from J, with 10 bases between.

V usage is TRBV6-6 and J usage is TRBJ2-1, with 9 bases lining up with TRBD2. With V trimmed by 6 bases and J by 12 bases, 12 bases remained unmatched. Germline loops: CDR1 MNHNY, CDR2 SVGAGI (reference sequence). This CDR3 comprises 14 residues. CDR3 sequence (DNA): TGTGCCAGCAGCCGAGATCCGGGACTAGCTGTGCAGTTCTTC. Its protein is CASSRDPGLAVQFF.